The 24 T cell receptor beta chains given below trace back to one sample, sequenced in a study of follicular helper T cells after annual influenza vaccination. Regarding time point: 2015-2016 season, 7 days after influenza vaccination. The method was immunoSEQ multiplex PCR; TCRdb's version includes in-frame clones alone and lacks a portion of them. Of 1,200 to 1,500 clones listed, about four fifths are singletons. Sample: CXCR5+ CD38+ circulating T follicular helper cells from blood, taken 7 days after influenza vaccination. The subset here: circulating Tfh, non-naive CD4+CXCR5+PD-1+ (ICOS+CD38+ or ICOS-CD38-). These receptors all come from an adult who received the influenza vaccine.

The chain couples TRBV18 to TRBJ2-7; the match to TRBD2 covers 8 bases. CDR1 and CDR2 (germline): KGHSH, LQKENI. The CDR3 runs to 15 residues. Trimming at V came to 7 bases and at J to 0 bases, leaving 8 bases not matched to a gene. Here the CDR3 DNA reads TGTGCCAGCTTCTTTACTAGCGGTGCCTCCTACGAGCAGTACTTC. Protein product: CASFFTSGASYEQYF.

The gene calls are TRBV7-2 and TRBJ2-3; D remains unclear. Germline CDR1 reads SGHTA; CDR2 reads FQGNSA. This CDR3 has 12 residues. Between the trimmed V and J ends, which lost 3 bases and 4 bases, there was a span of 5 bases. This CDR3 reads CASSFFADTQYF. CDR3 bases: TGTGCCAGCAGCTTTTTCGCAGATACGCAGTATTTT.

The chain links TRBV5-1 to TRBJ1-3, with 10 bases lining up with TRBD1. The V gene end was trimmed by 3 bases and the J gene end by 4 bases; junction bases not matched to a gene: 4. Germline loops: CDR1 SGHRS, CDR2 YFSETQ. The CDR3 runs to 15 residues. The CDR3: CASSWDRGQGNTIYF. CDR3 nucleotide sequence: TGCGCCAGCAGCTGGGACAGGGGCCAAGGAAACACCATATATTTT.

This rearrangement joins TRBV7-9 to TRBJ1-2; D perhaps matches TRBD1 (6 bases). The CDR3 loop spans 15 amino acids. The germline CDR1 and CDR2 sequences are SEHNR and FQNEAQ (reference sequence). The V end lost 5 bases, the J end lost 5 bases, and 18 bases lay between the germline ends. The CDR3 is CASSPEQGFKYGYTF. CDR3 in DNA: TGTGCCAGCAGCCCGGAGCAGGGGTTCAAGTATGGCTACACCTTC.

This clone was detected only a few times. This chain's CDR3 is CASSRTGVTSPLHF. CDR3 DNA sequence: TGTGCCAGCAGCCGGACAGGGGTTACTTCACCCCTCCACTTT. The V and J genes are TRBV9 and TRBJ1-6; 9 bases agree with TRBD1. This CDR3 comprises 14 residues. Germline CDR1 is SGDLS and CDR2 is YYNGEE. The V segment lost 4 bases and the J segment 9 bases; nucleotides outside the gene matches: 5.

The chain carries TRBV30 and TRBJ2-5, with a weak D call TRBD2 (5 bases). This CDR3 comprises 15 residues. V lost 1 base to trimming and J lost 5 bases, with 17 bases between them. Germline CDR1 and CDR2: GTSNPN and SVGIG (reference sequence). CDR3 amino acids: CAWSGRTPFGETQYF. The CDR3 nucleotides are TGTGCCTGGAGTGGGAGGACGCCCTTCGGTGAGACCCAGTACTTC.

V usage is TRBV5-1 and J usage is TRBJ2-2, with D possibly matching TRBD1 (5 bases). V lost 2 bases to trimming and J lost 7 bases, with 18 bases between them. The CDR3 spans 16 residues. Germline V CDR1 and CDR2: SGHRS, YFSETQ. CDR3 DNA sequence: TGCGCCAGCAGCTTTGGCGCCAGGACATGGGGCGGGGAGCTGTTTTTT. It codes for CASSFGARTWGGELFF.

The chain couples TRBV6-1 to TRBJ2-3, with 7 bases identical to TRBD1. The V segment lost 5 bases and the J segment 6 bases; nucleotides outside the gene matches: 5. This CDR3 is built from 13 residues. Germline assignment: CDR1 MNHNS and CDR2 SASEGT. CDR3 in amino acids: CASSPGGGDTQYF. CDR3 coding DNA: TGTGCCAGCAGTCCAGGGGGTGGGGATACGCAGTATTTT.

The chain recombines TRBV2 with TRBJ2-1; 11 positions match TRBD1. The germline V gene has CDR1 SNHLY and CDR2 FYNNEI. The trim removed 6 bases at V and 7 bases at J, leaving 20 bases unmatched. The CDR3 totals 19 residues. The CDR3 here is CASRATGTGGLAGLNEQFF. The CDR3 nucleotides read TGTGCCAGCAGAGCGACCGGGACAGGGGGGCTAGCGGGTCTTAATGAGCAGTTCTTC.

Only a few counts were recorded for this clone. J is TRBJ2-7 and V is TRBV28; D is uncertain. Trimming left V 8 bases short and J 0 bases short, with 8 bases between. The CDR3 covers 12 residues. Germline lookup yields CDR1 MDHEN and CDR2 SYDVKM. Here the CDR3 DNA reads TGTGCCAGCCTTGACCACTCCTACGAGCAGTACTTC. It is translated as CASLDHSYEQYF.

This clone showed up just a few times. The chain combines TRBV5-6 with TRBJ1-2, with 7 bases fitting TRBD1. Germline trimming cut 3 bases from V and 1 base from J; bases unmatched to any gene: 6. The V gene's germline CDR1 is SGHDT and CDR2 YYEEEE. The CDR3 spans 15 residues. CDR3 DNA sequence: TGTGCCAGCAGCTCCCAAGACAGGGTTAACTATGGCTACACCTTC. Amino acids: CASSSQDRVNYGYTF. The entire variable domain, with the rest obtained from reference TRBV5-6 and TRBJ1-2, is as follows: DAGVTQSPTHLIKTRGQQVTLRCSPKSGHDTVSWYQQALGQGPQFIFQYYEEEERQRGNFPDRFSGHQFPNYSSELNVNALLLGDSALYLCASSSQDRVNYGYTFGSGTRLTVV.

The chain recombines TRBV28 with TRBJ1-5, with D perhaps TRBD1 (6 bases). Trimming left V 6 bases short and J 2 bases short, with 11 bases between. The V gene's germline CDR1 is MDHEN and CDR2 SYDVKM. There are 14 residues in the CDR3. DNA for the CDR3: TGTGCCAGCAGACAGGGCTGGGGCAATCAGCCCCAGCATTTT. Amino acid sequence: CASRQGWGNQPQHF.

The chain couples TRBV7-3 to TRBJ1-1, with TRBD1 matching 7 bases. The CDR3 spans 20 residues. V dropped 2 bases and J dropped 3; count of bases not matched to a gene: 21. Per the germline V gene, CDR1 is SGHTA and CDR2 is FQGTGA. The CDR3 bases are TGTGCCAGCAGCTTATTGCCAGGCAGGGGGAGGAGTGGGTGGGACACTGAAGCTTTCTTT. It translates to CASSLLPGRGRSGWDTEAFF. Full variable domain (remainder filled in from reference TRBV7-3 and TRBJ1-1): GAGVSQTPSNKVTEKGKYVELRCDPISGHTALYWYRQSLGQGPEFLIYFQGTGAADDSGLPNDRFFAVRPEGSVSTLKIQRTERGDSAVYLCASSLLPGRGRSGWDTEAFFGQGTRLTVV.

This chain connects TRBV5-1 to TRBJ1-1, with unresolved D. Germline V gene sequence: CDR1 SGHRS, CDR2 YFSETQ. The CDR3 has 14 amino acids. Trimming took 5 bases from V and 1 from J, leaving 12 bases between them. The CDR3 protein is CASRNGDQNTEAFF. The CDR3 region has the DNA TGCGCCAGCAGGAACGGAGACCAGAACACTGAAGCTTTCTTT.

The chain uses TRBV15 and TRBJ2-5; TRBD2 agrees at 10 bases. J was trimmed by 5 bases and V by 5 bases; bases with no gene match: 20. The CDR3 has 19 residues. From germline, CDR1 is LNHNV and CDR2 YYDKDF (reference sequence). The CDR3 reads CATSPEGLATSLPSETQYF. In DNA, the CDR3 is TGTGCCACCAGCCCTGAGGGACTAGCGACATCCCTGCCCTCGGAGACCCAGTACTTC. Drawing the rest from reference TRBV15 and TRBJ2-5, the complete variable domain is DAMVIQNPRYQVTQFGKPVTLSCSQTLNHNVMYWYQQKSSQAPKLLFHYYDKDFNNEADTPDNFQSRRPNTSFCFLDIRSPGLGDTAMYLCATSPEGLATSLPSETQYFGPGTRLLVL.

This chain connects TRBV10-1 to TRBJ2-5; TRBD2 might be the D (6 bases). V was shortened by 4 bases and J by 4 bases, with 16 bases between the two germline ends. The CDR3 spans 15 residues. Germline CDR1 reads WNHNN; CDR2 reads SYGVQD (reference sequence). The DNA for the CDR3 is TGCGCCAGCAGTGCGTCCGAGGCGCGGGGAGAGACCCAGTACTTC. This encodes CASSASEARGETQYF.

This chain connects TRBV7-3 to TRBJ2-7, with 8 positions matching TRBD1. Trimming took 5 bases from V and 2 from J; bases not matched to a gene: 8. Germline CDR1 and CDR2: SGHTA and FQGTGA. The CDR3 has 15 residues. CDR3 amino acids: CASSANPGQAYEQYF. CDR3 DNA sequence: TGTGCCAGCAGCGCCAACCCGGGACAGGCCTACGAGCAGTACTTC.

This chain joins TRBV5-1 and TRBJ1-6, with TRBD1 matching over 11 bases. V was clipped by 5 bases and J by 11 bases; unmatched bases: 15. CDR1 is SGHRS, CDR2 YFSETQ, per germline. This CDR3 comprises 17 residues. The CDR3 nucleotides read TGCGCCAGCAGTTCCGGGACAGGGGGATGGTTGGACACACCCCTCCACTTT. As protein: CASSSGTGGWLDTPLHF.

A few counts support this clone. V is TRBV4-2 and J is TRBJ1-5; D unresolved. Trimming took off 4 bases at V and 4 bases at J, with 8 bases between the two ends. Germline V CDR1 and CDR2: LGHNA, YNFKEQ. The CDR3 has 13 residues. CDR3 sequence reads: CASSPTKNQPQHF. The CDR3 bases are TGTGCCAGCAGCCCTACCAAAAATCAGCCCCAGCATTTT.

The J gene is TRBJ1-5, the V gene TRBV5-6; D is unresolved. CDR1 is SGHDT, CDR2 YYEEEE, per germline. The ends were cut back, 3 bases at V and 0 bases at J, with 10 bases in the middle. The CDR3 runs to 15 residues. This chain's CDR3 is CASSWRSHSNQPQHF. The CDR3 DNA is TGTGCCAGCAGCTGGAGGTCCCATAGCAATCAGCCCCAGCATTTT.

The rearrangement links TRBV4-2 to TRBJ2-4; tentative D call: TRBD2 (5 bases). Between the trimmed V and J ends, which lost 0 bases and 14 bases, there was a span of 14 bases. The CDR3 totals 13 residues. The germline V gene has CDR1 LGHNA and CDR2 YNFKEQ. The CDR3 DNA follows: TGTGCCAGCAGCCAAGAACGGGGATTCTTAGAGTACTTC. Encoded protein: CASSQERGFLEYF.

CDR3 sequence: CASSLEGLRTEAFF. The DNA for the CDR3 is TGTGCCAGCAGCTTAGAGGGACTCCGGACTGAAGCTTTCTTT. This rearrangement joins TRBV7-9 to TRBJ1-1; possibly TRBD1 for D (5 bases). Trimming removed 1 base at V and 5 bases at J, with 11 bases between. This CDR3 comprises 14 residues. The germline V gene has CDR1 SEHNR and CDR2 FQNEAQ (reference sequence).

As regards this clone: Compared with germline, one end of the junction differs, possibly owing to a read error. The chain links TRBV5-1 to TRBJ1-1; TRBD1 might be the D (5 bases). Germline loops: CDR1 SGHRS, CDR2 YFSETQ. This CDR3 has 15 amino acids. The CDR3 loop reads CAGSFQGAKNTEAFF. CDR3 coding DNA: TGCGCCGGCAGCTTCCAAGGGGCTAAAAACACTGAAGCTTTCTTT.

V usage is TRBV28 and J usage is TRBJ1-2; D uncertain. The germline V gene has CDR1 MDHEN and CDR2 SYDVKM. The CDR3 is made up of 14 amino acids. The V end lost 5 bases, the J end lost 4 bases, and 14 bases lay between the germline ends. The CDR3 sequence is CASSPAGRSYGYTF. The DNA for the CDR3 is TGTGCCAGCAGTCCCGCGGGCAGGTCCTATGGCTACACCTTC.